These T cell receptor beta chains were read from a single sample in a study of CD8+ T cells in alopecia areata. TCRdb's copy holds only in-frame clones and misses some; the assay was immunoSEQ multiplex PCR. Here the sample spans about 150,000 clones, approximately 87% being singletons. The material was CD8+ T cells sorted from blood, obtained at week 0. Receptor source: a human donor with alopecia areata. Each CDR3 is given with its conserved first and last residue. The D gene is left open where the match is weak. Size tells how often a clone was seen (once, few, many) or the class of an expanded clone, and some rows leave it out.

cdr3_aa cdr3_nt j_call v_call clone_size d_call
CSVEDSGLSSYEQYF TGCAGCGTTGAAGATTCGGGCCTATCTTCCTACGAGCAGTACTTC TRBJ2-7 TRBV29-1 . .
CASSYSGTQYF TGTGCCAGCAGTTACTCCGGGACCCAGTACTTC TRBJ2-5 TRBV6-6 . .
CASSVGPSYEQYF TGTGCCAGCAGCGTAGGGCCTTCCTACGAGCAGTACTTC TRBJ2-7 TRBV9 . .
CSGGLAGYDMQYF TGCAGCGGAGGACTAGCGGGTTACGATATGCAGTATTTT TRBJ2-3 TRBV29-1 . TRBD2
CASSIGSGLNTDTQYF TGTGCCAGCAGCATCGGATCGGGACTAAACACAGATACGCAGTATTTT TRBJ2-3 TRBV9 . TRBD2
CAWTWEGGDQYF TGTGCCTGGACTTGGGAAGGGGGCGACCAGTACTTC TRBJ2-5 TRBV30 . TRBD1
CASRPGTAGSYEQYF TGTGCCAGCAGGCCCGGGACGGCTGGGTCCTACGAGCAGTACTTC TRBJ2-7 TRBV27 . .
CASSQEAGGNVDTQYF TGTGCCAGCAGCCAAGAGGCGGGGGGAAATGTCGATACGCAGTATTTT TRBJ2-3 TRBV4-2 . TRBD2
CASSLRTSESSGANVLTF TGCGCCAGCAGCCTCCGGACTAGCGAGTCCTCTGGGGCCAACGTCCTGACTTTC TRBJ2-6 TRBV4-1 . TRBD2
CASSLVQETQYF TGTGCCAGCAGCTTAGTTCAAGAGACCCAGTACTTC TRBJ2-5 TRBV11-2 few .
CASSSRTANYGYTF TGCGCCAGCAGCTCCCGGACAGCTAACTATGGCTACACCTTC TRBJ1-2 TRBV4-1 . .
CASSQTSGGAYEQYF TGCGCCAGCAGCCAAACTAGCGGGGGGGCCTACGAGCAGTACTTC TRBJ2-7 TRBV4-1 . TRBD2
CAWNSEGSQEQFF TGTGCCTGGAATTCCGAGGGTTCCCAAGAGCAGTTCTTC TRBJ2-1 TRBV30 . .
CASSYRTENYEQYF TGCGCCAGCAGCTACCGGACAGAGAACTACGAGCAGTACTTC TRBJ2-7 TRBV5-1 . .
CANRQTNTEAFF TGTGCCAACCGACAGACGAACACTGAAGCTTTCTTT TRBJ1-1 TRBV7-9 . .
CASSGGPPYEQYF TGTGCCAGCAGTGGGGGGCCACCCTACGAGCAGTACTTC TRBJ2-7 TRBV6-1 once .
CASRGQRVGF TGTGCCAGCAGGGGACAGAGAGTTGGATTC TRBJ2-7 TRBV2 . TRBD1
CSAGTGGLNEQYF TGCAGCGCCGGGACAGGAGGATTAAACGAGCAGTACTTC TRBJ2-7 TRBV29-1 . TRBD1
CASSLAGVNEQFF TGCGCCAGCAGCCTAGCGGGAGTCAATGAGCAGTTCTTC TRBJ2-1 TRBV10-2 . TRBD2
CASSQDVQGAYNEQFF TGTGCCAGCAGCCAAGATGTACAGGGGGCATACAATGAGCAGTTCTTC TRBJ2-1 TRBV14 . TRBD1
CASSYSSRGTYEQYF TGTGCCAGCAGTTACTCGAGCAGGGGGACCTACGAGCAGTACTTC TRBJ2-7 TRBV6-5 . TRBD1
CASTERIVGYNEQFF TGTGCCAGCACTGAACGGATTGTAGGGTACAATGAGCAGTTCTTC TRBJ2-1 TRBV2 few .
CASSIVSDNEQFF TGTGCCAGTAGTATAGTTTCTGACAATGAGCAGTTCTTC TRBJ2-1 TRBV19 . .
CASSVGQAASTDTQYF TGTGCCAGCAGCGTAGGGCAGGCGGCTAGCACAGATACGCAGTATTTT TRBJ2-3 TRBV9 once .
CASSLETSSYNEQFF TGTGCCAGCAGCTTGGAGACTTCCTCCTACAATGAGCAGTTCTTC TRBJ2-1 TRBV7-3 . .
CASTTPGQGSYEQYF TGTGCCAGCACAACTCCGGGACAGGGCTCCTACGAGCAGTACTTC TRBJ2-7 TRBV7-9 . TRBD1
CASSLQQGVSSYNEQFF TGTGCCAGCAGCTTACAACAGGGGGTGAGCTCCTACAATGAGCAGTTCTTC TRBJ2-1 TRBV7-2 . TRBD1
CSVVQGQGKYEQYF TGCAGCGTGGTACAGGGACAGGGGAAATACGAGCAGTACTTC TRBJ2-7 TRBV29-1 . TRBD1
CASRPSDRYEQYF TGCGCCAGCAGGCCTAGCGATAGGTACGAGCAGTACTTC TRBJ2-7 TRBV10-2 . .
CASSLETGELFF TGTGCCAGCAGCTTAGAGACCGGGGAGCTGTTTTTT TRBJ2-2 TRBV11-3 . .
CASSESGYRVEGQRNQPQHF TGTGCCAGCAGTGAAAGCGGTTATAGGGTAGAGGGGCAAAGGAATCAGCCCCAGCATTTT TRBJ1-5 TRBV6-1 few .
CASSPKREAAYEQYF TGTGCCAGCAGCCCCAAGCGGGAGGCTGCCTACGAGCAGTACTTC TRBJ2-7 TRBV7-9 . TRBD2
CASSLARQGRSYEQYF TGTGCCAGCAGCTTAGCCCGACAGGGACGTAGCTACGAGCAGTACTTC TRBJ2-7 TRBV7-9 . TRBD1